This T cell receptor (beta chain) was sequenced during a study of T cells in Graves' hyperthyroidism and ophthalmopathy. Turning to the study itself: The blood sample was taken at first diagnosis, before treatment began. Whole-study findings and limits: The blood repertoire included most of the expanded thyroid clonotypes above 0.001.

Source material for PBMCs was 9 to 10 ml fresh peripheral blood. This clonotype has at least ten counts. What it binds is unknown. This CDR3 region has 13 residues. The V gene end was trimmed by 4 bases and the J gene end by 5 bases; junction bases not matched to a gene: 3. RNA transcripts served as the template for amplifying TCR beta CDR3 regions. The HTBI primer set was used in a first-round RT-PCR of the TCR CDR3. Each CDR3 protein is one row after TCRdb ran MiXCR on the multiplex PCR reads. The sample has under 700,000 distinct CDR3 sequences; approximately 16% are singletons. The receptor's source is a woman aged 18-29 years with Graves' hyperthyroidism. Sample: blood. The rearrangement links TRBV12-3 or TRBV12-4 to TRBJ2-5, with 8 bases matching TRBD1. The CDR3 sequence: CASSSTGEETQYF. Written as DNA, the CDR3 is TGTGCCAGCAGTTCGACAGGGGAGGAGACCCAGTACTTC.